This entry lists 7 T cell receptor beta chains sequenced from one sample in a study of blood T cell repertoires in COVID-19. TCRdb keeps only in-frame clones here, not all; method: immunoSEQ multiplex PCR. Seen here are 330,000 or so clones, around 90% observed once, and the top ten hold roughly a tenth. Sequenced sample: peripheral blood. All receptors come from a man aged 30 to 39 with COVID-19, enrolled during active disease.

This clone occurred a few times. The chain couples TRBV6-6 to TRBJ1-4; 9 nucleotides agree with TRBD1. The CDR3 runs to 14 residues. Trimming removed 6 bases from V and 7 bases from J; junction bases left unmatched: 6. Germline V gene sequence: CDR1 MNHNY, CDR2 SVGAGI (reference sequence). The DNA for the CDR3 is TGTGCCAGCAGATCCTGGGACAGGGTTGAAAAACTGTTTTTT. Translation: CASRSWDRVEKLFF.

The rearrangement links TRBV19 to TRBJ1-5; no definite D call. V was trimmed by 7 bases and J by 7 bases, leaving 17 bases between them. The CDR3 totals 14 residues. Germline CDR1 and CDR2: LNHDA and SQIVND (reference sequence). The CDR3 region is CASTPGPGSQPQHF. CDR3 DNA sequence: TGTGCCAGTACCCCCGGCCCCGGGAGCCAGCCCCAGCATTTT.

This sequence joins TRBV3-1 (or the pseudogene TRBV3-2) and TRBJ1-1; the D is unclear. Germline V gene data show CDR1 as LGHDT and CDR2 as YNNKEL (reference sequence). CDR3 size: 11 residues. The germline V and J ends were trimmed by 3 bases and 5 bases, with 4 bases remaining between them. The CDR3 nucleotides are TGTGCCAGCAGCCATCGGACTGAAGCTTTCTTT. Its translation: CASSHRTEAFF.

The J gene is TRBJ2-7, the V gene TRBV19; D possibly corresponds to TRBD2 (5 bases). Germline V gives CDR1 LNHDA, CDR2 SQIVND (reference sequence). Trimming stripped 3 bases from V and 0 bases from J, with 12 bases between. The CDR3 has 15 residues. The CDR3 DNA follows: TGTGCCAGTAGTATGGAGGTATTAAGCTCCTACGAGCAGTACTTC. Its translation is CASSMEVLSSYEQYF. The complete variable domain, with remaining parts taken from reference TRBV19 and TRBJ2-7, reads DGGITQSPKYLFRKEGQNVTLSCEQNLNHDAMYWYRQDPGQGLRLIYYSQIVNDFQKGDIAEGYSVSREKKESFPLTVTSAQKNPTAFYLCASSMEVLSSYEQYFGPGTRLTVT.

This chain uses TRBV9 with TRBJ2-6; D is perhaps TRBD2 (5 bases). CDR1 SGDLS and CDR2 YYNGEE come from the germline V gene. V was trimmed by 3 bases and J by 3 bases, leaving 10 bases between them. The CDR3 covers 15 residues. The CDR3: CASSAGSFGANVLTF. The CDR3 nucleotides are TGTGCCAGCAGCGCGGGGAGTTTTGGGGCCAACGTCCTGACTTTC. The full variable domain, rest sourced from reference TRBV9 and TRBJ2-6, is DSGVTQTPKHLITATGQRVTLRCSPRSGDLSVYWYQQSLDQGLQFLIQYYNGEERAKGNILERFSAQQFPDLHSELNLSSLELGDSALYFCASSAGSFGANVLTFGAGSRLTVL.

J is TRBJ1-1 and V is TRBV6-2 or TRBV6-3; D unclear. V lost 2 bases, J lost 2 bases, and 9 bases lay in between. Per germline, CDR1 MNHEY and CDR2 SVGEGT. The CDR3 is made up of 14 amino acids. The CDR3 sequence: CASSYDETNTEAFF. The CDR3 DNA reads TGTGCCAGCAGTTACGATGAAACTAACACTGAAGCTTTCTTT.

The chain joins TRBV5-1 to TRBJ2-7, with D maybe TRBD1 (6 bases). CDR1 is SGHRS, CDR2 YFSETQ, per germline. Trimming removed 4 bases from V and 2 bases from J, with 10 bases in between. There are 13 residues in the CDR3. CDR3 loop: CASSHGQTYEQYF. CDR3 nucleotide sequence: TGCGCCAGCAGCCACGGACAGACCTACGAGCAGTACTTC. The full variable domain, its missing parts supplied by reference TRBV5-1 and TRBJ2-7, is KAGVTQTPRYLIKTRGQQVTLSCSPISGHRSVSWYQQTPGQGLQFLFEYFSETQRNKGNFPGRFSGRQFSNSRSEMNVSTLELGDSALYLCASSHGQTYEQYFGPGTRLTVT.